This T cell receptor (beta chain) was captured in a study of T cells expressing NK-cell markers. In the study overall: With respect to HCMV, most of the eight sequenced donors were seropositive, and one was seronegative.

The study, taken as a whole, reports: More than five donors had dominant NKG2C+ clonotypes that comprised roughly 1.0-7.5% of their CD8+ T cells.

Following a re-call of the 5' RACE reads, TCRdb has one entry per CDR3 protein and lacks DNA. The table lists approximately 380,000 distinct CDR3 sequences, with 5% to 5.5% in the top ten. The CDR3 contains 15 residues. Worth noting for this clonotype: The antigen remains unidentified.

The material sequenced was blood T cells: a sorted CD56 or NKG2C T cell subset, CD4+ or CD8+ T cells, or bulk PBMC T cells (not recorded which). This rearrangement joins TRBV12-3 or TRBV12-4 to TRBJ1-4; TCRdb returns TRBD1, unconfirmable since there is no DNA. The TCR was taken from a man aged 18-75 years in good health. CDR3 sequence reads: CASRFTGMGNEKLFF.